Below, 19 T cell receptor beta chains from the same sample are listed, as sequenced in a study of technical replicates of blood from a few donors. Sequencing was performed with immunoSEQ multiplex PCR; in TCRdb, only in-frame clones are kept and a portion is missing. The data show about 88,000 clones, 95% seen once. The sample consisted of T cells isolated from PBMCs. The source of these receptors is a human donor in good health.

The J gene is TRBJ1-1, the V gene TRBV6-1; TRBD1 matches 9 bases. CDR3 length: 14 residues. CDR1 is MNHNS and CDR2 is SASEGT in the germline V gene. V shed 4 bases, J shed 5 bases, and the junction held 5 bases outside the gene matches. CDR3 DNA sequence: TGTGCCAGCAGTGGCTCGGACAGGGGAACTGAAGCTTTCTTT. It encodes CASSGSDRGTEAFF.

This sequence joins TRBV4-2 and TRBJ1-5, with D maybe TRBD1 (5 bases). The CDR3 loop spans 14 amino acids. CDR1 LGHNA and CDR2 YNFKEQ come from the germline V gene. V shed 3 bases and J shed 11 bases, with 17 bases lying between them. CDR3 region: CASSQYVEGYSQHF. CDR3 in DNA: TGTGCCAGCAGCCAGTATGTGGAGGGGTACTCCCAGCATTTT.

The chain has TRBV11-3 and TRBJ2-5; D is possibly TRBD1 (6 bases). Trimming cost V 4 bases and J 3 bases, with 18 bases left between them. The length of the CDR3 is 16 residues. Germline CDR1 and CDR2: SGHNT and YENEEA. CDR3 bases: TGTGCCAGCAGCTCCTTTCTCGGGACAAACGAAGAGACCCAGTACTTC. Its translation: CASSSFLGTNEETQYF. The variable domain in full, completed from reference TRBV11-3 and TRBJ2-5, reads EAGVVQSPRYKIIEKKQPVAFWCNPISGHNTLYWYLQNLGQGPELLIRYENEEAVDDSQLPKDRFSAERLKGVDSTLKIQPAELGDSAVYLCASSSFLGTNEETQYFGPGTRLLVL.

The chain recombines TRBV7-2 with TRBJ2-7, with D possibly TRBD2 on 5 matching bases. Trimming left V 4 bases short and J 6 bases short, with 16 bases between. The CDR3 is 14 amino acids. Per germline, CDR1 SGHTA and CDR2 FQGNSA. The CDR3: CASSSSSEGTEQYF. CDR3 bases: TGTGCCAGCAGCTCTTCCTCCGAGGGAACCGAGCAGTACTTC.

The chain joins TRBV18 to TRBJ2-7; TRBD1 matches 10 bases. CDR3 length: 15 amino acids. After removal of 6 bases from V and 5 bases from J, the junction contained 10 bases not matched to a gene. Per the germline V gene, CDR1 is KGHSH and CDR2 is LQKENI. Here the CDR3 DNA reads TGTGCCAGCTCTACCCGACAGGGGGCTTTGCACGAGCAGTACTTC. As protein: CASSTRQGALHEQYF.

V is TRBV4-1 and J is TRBJ1-5; D possibly corresponds to TRBD1 (5 bases). This CDR3 comprises 16 residues. V was trimmed by 4 bases and J by 4 bases, leaving 17 bases between them. The germline V gene has CDR1 MGHRA and CDR2 YSYEKL. CDR3 sequence reads: CASSPGLRDSNQPQHF. The CDR3 region has the DNA TGCGCCAGCAGCCCTGGGCTCAGGGACTCAAATCAGCCCCAGCATTTT.

In this sample, this clone turned up once. The chain links TRBV29-1 to TRBJ2-2; D ambiguous. The CDR3 contains 13 residues. V lost 3 bases, J lost 4 bases, and 9 bases lay in between. Germline V gene sequence: CDR1 SQVTM, CDR2 ANQGSEA. The chain's CDR3 is CSVDSPGTGELFF. In DNA, the CDR3 is TGCAGCGTTGACTCGCCGGGCACCGGGGAGCTGTTTTTT.

The rearrangement links TRBV2 to TRBJ2-7, with TRBD2 matching 11 bases. The CDR3 is made up of 15 amino acids. Trimming cost V 11 bases and J 3 bases; bases outside gene matches: 12. Germline values: CDR1 SNHLY, CDR2 FYNNEI. CDR3 protein: CARTLAGGRVYEQYF. The CDR3 DNA follows: TGTGCCCGAACTCTAGCGGGAGGAAGGGTCTACGAGCAGTACTTC.

The genes are TRBV7-9 and TRBJ1-2; D not certain. Germline V gene lookup returns CDR1 SEHNR and CDR2 FQNEAQ (reference sequence). V was cut by 1 base and J by 5 bases, with 14 bases left in between. The CDR3 sequence is 15 residues long. The CDR3 DNA is TGTGCCAGCAGCTTAGGCGGGGTAGTAGGATATGGCTACACCTTC. The encoded protein is CASSLGGVVGYGYTF.

The V call is TRBV2, the J call TRBJ1-5; D may be TRBD1 (6 bases). V dropped 2 bases and J dropped 7 bases, with 12 bases sitting between them. Germline values: CDR1 SNHLY, CDR2 FYNNEI. This CDR3 is built from 14 residues. CDR3 DNA sequence: TGTGCCAGCAGTGAAAGGACAGCTAGCCAGCCCCAGCATTTT. This encodes CASSERTASQPQHF.

J is TRBJ2-7 and V is TRBV16; D possibly corresponds to TRBD1 (5 bases). The CDR3 spans 14 residues. Trimming shortened V by 1 base and J by 4 bases, and 11 bases separated the two germline ends. Germline CDR1 KGHSY, CDR2 FQNENV. CDR3 DNA sequence: TGTGCCAGCAGCCAATGGAGTAAGGGGTACGAGCAGTACTTC. Translating it yields CASSQWSKGYEQYF.

This clone was found a few times. The chain combines TRBV18 with TRBJ1-1; D uncertain. The CDR3 sequence is 12 residues long. Trimming stripped 3 bases from V and 1 base from J, with 3 bases between. Germline values: CDR1 KGHSH, CDR2 LQKENI. Here the CDR3 DNA reads TGTGCCAGCTCACCGGCGAACACTGAAGCTTTCTTT. Its translation is CASSPANTEAFF.

This chain joins TRBV7-2 and TRBJ1-1; possible D gene TRBD1, 5 bases. The CDR3 sequence is 18 residues long. Germline assignment: CDR1 SGHTA and CDR2 FQGNSA. With 5 bases removed from V and 0 bases from J, the gap between germline ends came to 22 bases. The CDR3 reads CASSTPSRREGLNTEAFF. The CDR3 nucleotides are TGTGCCAGCAGCACCCCCTCGAGGAGGGAGGGGCTGAACACTGAAGCTTTCTTT.

The genes are TRBV20-1 and TRBJ1-1; D gene ambiguous. Trimming removed 2 bases at V and 8 bases at J, with 9 bases between. Germline V lookup: CDR1 DFQATT, CDR2 SNEGSKA (reference sequence). The CDR3 has 11 amino acids. DNA for the CDR3: TGCAGTGCTAGAAATACATGGGAAGCTTTCTTT. Its translation is CSARNTWEAFF.

The chain employs TRBV5-4 and TRBJ2-5; 8 nucleotides align to TRBD2. Trimming at V came to 0 bases and at J to 4 bases, leaving 2 bases not matched to a gene. The CDR3 loop spans 14 amino acids. Germline V CDR1 and CDR2: SGHNT, YYREEE (reference sequence). DNA for the CDR3: TGTGCCAGCAGCTTGGGTCTAGCGGGAGAGACCCAGTACTTC. This encodes CASSLGLAGETQYF.

V is TRBV19 and J is TRBJ1-2, with a weak D call TRBD1 (6 bases). Germline V gene sequence: CDR1 LNHDA, CDR2 SQIVND (reference sequence). Trimming pared 5 bases from V and 4 bases from J, leaving 17 bases between. There are 15 residues in the CDR3. The CDR3 region has the DNA TGTGCCAGTAGTTCCGGCGGGGGCGCTTTCTATGGCTACACCTTC. Translation: CASSSGGGAFYGYTF.

This CDR3 is CASSSGSGSSYEQYF. In DNA form, the CDR3 reads TGTGCCAGTAGTTCTGGTAGCGGTAGCTCCTACGAGCAGTACTTC. This chain links TRBV19 with TRBJ2-7; D might be TRBD2 (6 bases). Germline CDR1 reads LNHDA; CDR2 reads SQIVND (reference sequence). The CDR3 is 15 amino acids. V was shortened by 5 bases and J by 0 bases, with 14 bases between the two germline ends.

This chain uses TRBV27 with TRBJ2-7, with TRBD1 matching over 7 bases. The ends lost 5 bases at V and 6 bases at J; junction bases unmatched: 10. This CDR3 spans 14 amino acids. CDR1 MNHEY and CDR2 SMNVEV come from the germline V gene (reference sequence). CDR3 bases: TGTGCCAGCAGTCCTGGGACAGTTTCTGGCGAGCAGTACTTC. Translation gives CASSPGTVSGEQYF.

The chain has TRBV2 and TRBJ1-5; D might be TRBD1 (5 bases). Trimming left V 7 bases short and J 1 base short, with 8 bases between. The CDR3 consists of 13 residues. Germline CDR1 SNHLY, CDR2 FYNNEI. The CDR3 here is CASIQGSNQPQHF. CDR3 nucleotides: TGTGCCAGCATCCAGGGAAGCAATCAGCCCCAGCATTTT.